What follows describes a single T cell receptor beta chain. Method: immunoSEQ multiplex PCR; TCRdb's copy keeps in-frame clones and lacks some. The repertoire has 180,000 or so clones, 94% of them found once; the top ten carry approximately 0.64%. This specimen belongs to a study of T cell responses to AZD1222 COVID-19 vaccine. The CDR3 has 15 amino acids. With 0 bases removed from V and 4 bases from J, the gap between germline ends came to 12 bases. CDR1 SNHLY and CDR2 FYNNEI come from the germline V gene. The sequencing used peripheral blood, collected on day 0 of AZD1222 vaccination. The chain recombines TRBV2 with TRBJ1-2, with D unclear. The clonotype originates from an adult in good health. The CDR3 spells CASSEARSTPYGYTF. CDR3 DNA sequence: TGTGCCAGCAGTGAAGCGAGGAGCACTCCCTATGGCTACACCTTC.